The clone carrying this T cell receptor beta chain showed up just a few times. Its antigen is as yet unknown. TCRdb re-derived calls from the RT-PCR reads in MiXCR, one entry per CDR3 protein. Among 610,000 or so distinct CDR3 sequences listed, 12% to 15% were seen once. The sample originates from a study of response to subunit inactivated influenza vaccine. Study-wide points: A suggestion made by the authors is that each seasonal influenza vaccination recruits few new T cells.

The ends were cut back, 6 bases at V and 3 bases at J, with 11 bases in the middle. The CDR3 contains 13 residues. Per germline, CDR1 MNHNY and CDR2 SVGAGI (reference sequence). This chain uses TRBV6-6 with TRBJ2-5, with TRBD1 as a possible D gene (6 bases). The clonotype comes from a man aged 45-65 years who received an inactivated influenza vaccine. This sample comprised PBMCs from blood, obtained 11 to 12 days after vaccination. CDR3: CASSRRTEETQYF. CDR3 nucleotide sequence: TGTGCCAGCAGCCGTCGGACAGAAGAGACCCAGTACTTC.